The clone carrying this T cell receptor beta chain is a singleton in its sample. The sample belongs to a study of early T cells in non-severe SARS-CoV-2 infection. A single record per CDR3 protein comes from TCRdb applying MiXCR to the 5' RACE reads. Of tens of thousands of distinct CDR3 sequences in the sample, about 6% were seen once. The germline V gene has CDR1 SGHTA and CDR2 FQGNSA. The ends were cut back, 11 bases at V and 0 bases at J, with 18 bases in the middle. The CDR3 extends over 15 amino acids. The sample was whole blood. The V gene is TRBV7-2, the J gene TRBJ2-3; either TRBD1 or TRBD2 may supply D (5 bases each). The clonotype comes from an adult who was a healthcare worker with PCR-confirmed SARS-CoV-2 infection or an uninfected control (not recorded which). The CDR3 here is CAGSRGSSSTDTQYF. The DNA of the CDR3 is TGTGCCGGCTCCCGGGGCTCATCTAGCACAGATACGCAGTATTTT.